This T cell receptor (beta chain) comes out of a study of PD-1 blockade in classical Hodgkin lymphoma. Produced via immunoSEQ multiplex PCR; TCRdb's table is partial and in-frame only. The data show about 27,000 clones, 80% to 90% seen once. Germline V gene lookup returns CDR1 WNHNN and CDR2 SYGVQD (reference sequence). Trimming pared 6 bases from V and 6 bases from J, leaving 17 bases between. The CDR3 sequence is 14 residues long. Each patient relapsed following autologous stem cell transplantation, and prior brentuximab vedotin exposure differed. From thawed PBMCs, CD8+ T cells were isolated by magnetic negative selection.

This TCR was sampled from a human donor with classical Hodgkin lymphoma. The rearrangement uses TRBV10-1 and TRBJ1-1; maybe TRBD1 (5 bases). Sequencing used CD8+ T cells from blood, obtained at baseline. CDR3 DNA: TGCGCCAGCAGCTCGGGGCACCGACTCTCTGAAGCTTTCTTT. Protein sequence: CASSSGHRLSEAFF.